This is a list of T cell receptor beta chains from one sample in a study of blood T cell repertoires in COVID-19. Libraries were prepared by immunoSEQ multiplex PCR; TCRdb keeps only in-frame clonotypes and omits some of them. The data contain about 470,000 clones, roughly 87% of them singletons. The sample was PBMCs or T cells enriched from blood (not recorded which). The receptor set was obtained from a woman between 18 and 29 years old who had recovered from COVID-19. CDR3s include the opening cysteine and the closing phenylalanine or tryptophan. D genes are given only for firm matches. Some rows have no size entry. The others give once, few or many, or a class for an expanded clone.

D gene	J gene	V gene	clone size	CDR3 protein	CDR3 DNA
.	TRBJ1-2	TRBV2	few	CASSEPVAYGYTF	TGTGCCAGCAGTGAACCTGTGGCCTATGGCTACACCTTC
.	TRBJ1-5	TRBV5-1	.	CASSLDINQPQHF	TGCGCCAGCAGCTTGGACATAAATCAGCCCCAGCATTTT
.	TRBJ1-6	TRBV5-6	.	CASSFFTLGGPLHF	TGTGCCAGCAGCTTTTTCACCCTCGGTGGACCCCTCCACTTT
.	TRBJ2-1	TRBV30	.	CAWSRAGTLERQFF	TGTGCCTGGAGTAGGGCAGGGACACTTGAGCGGCAGTTCTTC
TRBD1	TRBJ1-4	TRBV28	.	CASRPGQGREKLFF	TGTGCCAGCCGGCCGGGACAGGGACGAGAAAAACTGTTTTTT
TRBD1	TRBJ1-6	TRBV5-1	.	CASSRTTGAYNSPLHF	TGCGCCAGCAGTCGGACTACAGGGGCTTATAATTCACCCCTCCACTTT
.	TRBJ1-1	TRBV10-1	.	CASSAGTEAFF	TGCGCCAGCAGTGCGGGGACTGAAGCTTTCTTT
.	TRBJ1-1	TRBV3-1/TRBV3-2	few	CASSQGQGLNTEAFF	TGTGCCAGCAGTCAAGGGCAGGGGTTGAACACTGAAGCTTTCTTT
.	TRBJ1-2	TRBV27	few	CASSPRGVRGYTF	TGTGCCAGCAGTCCCCGCGGGGTGAGAGGCTACACCTTC
TRBD1	TRBJ1-5	TRBV2	.	CASSDDRGREPQHF	TGTGCCAGCAGTGATGACAGGGGTAGGGAGCCCCAGCATTTT
.	TRBJ2-5	TRBV30	once	CAWERGGERETQYF	TGTGCCTGGGAACGAGGGGGGGAGAGAGAGACCCAGTACTTC
.	TRBJ2-5	TRBV2	few	CASSENSQETQYF	TGTGCCAGCAGTGAAAACAGCCAAGAGACCCAGTACTTC
.	TRBJ1-2	TRBV12-5	.	CASGLSLRGAKGYTF	TGTGCTAGTGGTTTGAGTCTCCGGGGGGCCAAAGGCTACACCTTC
.	TRBJ1-1	TRBV10-3	.	CAIRAGANTEAFF	TGTGCCATCAGGGCAGGGGCCAACACTGAAGCTTTCTTT
TRBD1	TRBJ1-2	TRBV25-1	.	CASSEWGQGTYGYTF	TGTGCCAGCAGTGAATGGGGACAGGGGACCTATGGCTACACCTTC
TRBD1	TRBJ1-6	TRBV19	.	CASDGTGGSPLHF	TGTGCGAGTGACGGGACAGGGGGATCACCCCTCCACTTT
TRBD1	TRBJ1-1	TRBV5-1	.	CASSLSGGGNTEAFF	TGCGCCAGCAGCTTGTCGGGAGGGGGCAACACTGAAGCTTTCTTT
.	TRBJ1-1	TRBV11-2	.	CASSLLRSAQAFF	TGTGCCAGCAGCCTACTACGGTCAGCCCAAGCTTTCTTT
.	TRBJ1-5	TRBV4-1	.	CASSQTLGGSNQPQHF	TGCGCCAGCAGCCAAACCCTGGGGGGAAGCAATCAGCCCCAGCATTTT
.	TRBJ1-1	TRBV6-5	.	CASRGAENTEAFF	TGTGCCAGCAGGGGGGCAGAGAACACTGAAGCTTTCTTT
.	TRBJ1-1	TRBV29-1	.	CSVELTRNTEAFF	TGCAGCGTTGAACTCACGAGGAACACTGAAGCTTTCTTT
.	TRBJ2-1	TRBV7-9	few	CASSLPGAGEEGEQFF	TGTGCCAGCAGCTTACCAGGAGCAGGGGAAGAGGGTGAGCAGTTCTTC
.	TRBJ1-3	TRBV30	.	CAWTLVGNTIYF	TGTGCCTGGACCTTAGTTGGAAACACCATATATTTT
TRBD2	TRBJ2-3	TRBV28	.	CASSLAGGHTDTQYF	TGTGCCAGCAGTTTAGCGGGGGGGCACACAGATACGCAGTATTTT
.	TRBJ2-7	TRBV7-3	.	CASSLRAATYEQYF	TGTGCCAGCAGCTTGCGGGCCGCCACCTACGAGCAGTACTTC
.	TRBJ1-3	TRBV6-1	.	CASSEALLRSSGNTIYF	TGTGCCAGCAGTGAAGCGCTCTTGAGGAGCTCTGGAAACACCATATATTTT